This TCR beta chain is drawn from a study of T cell responses to AZD1222 COVID-19 vaccine. This clone occurred once. Sequenced by immunoSEQ multiplex PCR; TCRdb stores in-frame clones only, minus some. Among tens of thousands of clones, 85% to 90% were seen once, and the ten largest hold about 7%. Sequencing was performed on peripheral blood, taken on day 0 of AZD1222 vaccination. The origin of this receptor is an adult in good health.

CDR3 region: CASSWTGGPDQPQHF. CDR3 coding DNA: TGTGCCAGCAGTTGGACAGGGGGACCCGATCAGCCCCAGCATTTT. The rearrangement joins TRBV6-2 or TRBV6-3 to TRBJ1-5; the match to TRBD1 covers 10 bases. Germline V gives CDR1 MNHEY, CDR2 SVGEGT. V lost 4 bases and J lost 5; bases outside the gene matches: 5. The CDR3 runs to 15 residues.